This TCR beta chain was retrieved from a study of T cell repertoires in cytomegalovirus infection (dated by TCRdb to between 2018 and 2021). Background for the entire study: The HLA type of each donor mattered for the analysis, because public TCR beta signatures pointed to carriage of CMV infection along with the matching HLA type. Findings and caveats that apply to the study as a whole: Carriers of CMV infection plus the relevant HLA type were discriminated by the cumulative frequency of public TCR beta family members in the study cohort and in an independent roughly 380-donor cohort. The ex vivo response was dominated by HLA-C-restricted CMV-specific TCR beta clonotypes, and the single most frequent clonotype in two of eight donors was supplied by these HLA-C-restricted clonotypes.

These reads were obtained on an Illumina HiSeq 1500. In TCRdb, the public reads were trimmed at Q25 with fastp and aligned with MiXCR, with productive beta chains retained. Identical CDR3 protein sequences are pooled into one entry, listed with their most common genes and DNA. The sample table contains under 350,000 distinct CDR3 sequences; only one count was recorded for around 9.1% of them. The ten largest clones represent approximately 2.3% of the sample. Trimming leaves V shorter by 3 bases and J shorter by 5 bases, with the junction holding 2 bases beyond the gene matches. The CDR3, cysteine through phenylalanine, is 13 amino acids long. Left in the record is the CDR3 DNA by itself, 39 bases read in frame from the first base. According to the germline V gene, CDR1 reads SGHDT and CDR2 reads YYEEEE. With respect to this clonotype: It has no known antigen specificity. Per-base qualities were not stored, and no clone one base away is much larger.

The chain is assembled from TRBV5-6 and TRBJ2-1; 7 middle bases align to TRBD2. This receptor was identified in a human donor in good health (CMV status not recorded). Some clones in this sample may be carry-over from other donors' samples. Material: PBMCs. At the DNA level, the sequence is TGTGCCAGCAGCTGGACTAGTGACAATGAGCAGTTCTTC. Translated, it reads CASSWTSDNEQFF. The reference TRBV5-6 and TRBJ2-1 proteins fill in what lies around the CDR3, so the full variable domain reads DAGVTQSPTHLIKTRGQQVTLRCSPKSGHDTVSWYQQALGQGPQFIFQYYEEEERQRGNFPDRFSGHQFPNYSSELNVNALLLGDSALYLCASSWTSDNEQFFGPGTRLTVL.